These 20 T cell receptor beta chains share one sample of origin, sequenced in a study of chemoradiotherapy in HPV16-positive cancers (dated by TCRdb to about 2022). The library was produced with the immunoSEQ multiplex PCR assay. As stored in TCRdb, this immuneACCESS dataset retains in-frame rearrangements with V and J assigned. A fraction of the clones does not appear; measured against another copy, unresolved V genes explain less than half of the discrepancy, and the remainder lacks a known reason. The sample has roughly 3,500 clones on record, approximately 77% of them singletons. The biggest ten clones account for approximately 15% of the sample. This specimen was acquired from a patient who underwent chemoradiotherapy. These receptors were obtained from a human donor with HPV-associated anogenital cancer.

This chain joins TRBV28 and TRBJ2-1; D unresolved. V lost 3 bases to trimming and J lost 7 bases, with 19 bases between them. The CDR3 is made up of 16 amino acids. Germline CDR1 and CDR2: MDHEN and SYDVKM. The CDR3 sequence is CASSLDPGLIKNEQFF. The CDR3 bases are TGTGCCAGCAGTTTGGACCCTGGGCTAATCAAAAATGAGCAGTTCTTC.

The chain combines TRBV5-1 with TRBJ1-2, with D possibly being TRBD1 (5 bases). The CDR3 consists of 14 residues. Per the germline V gene, CDR1 is SGHRS and CDR2 is YFSETQ. V was pared by 0 bases and J by 8 bases, with 14 bases between. The CDR3 DNA reads as TGCGCCAGCAGCTTGGACGGCAGGGCGACGGGCTACACCTTC. Amino acids: CASSLDGRATGYTF.

The chain's CDR3 is CASSRPGTPRRADTQYF. The DNA of the CDR3 is TGCGCCAGCAGTCGACCCGGGACCCCGAGACGCGCAGATACGCAGTATTTT. This chain uses TRBV4-1 with TRBJ2-3; D may be TRBD1 or TRBD2 (5 bases each). The V gene's germline CDR1 is MGHRA and CDR2 YSYEKL. V lost 6 bases and J 4 bases, leaving 23 bases between the germline ends. The CDR3 spans 17 residues.

V and J are TRBV19 and TRBJ1-2, with D possibly matching TRBD1 (6 bases). From germline, CDR1 is LNHDA and CDR2 SQIVND (reference sequence). Deletions cut 3 bases from V and 0 bases from J, with 14 bases between. This CDR3 comprises 16 residues. CDR3 sequence: CASSIWGRSTNYGYTF. CDR3 nucleotide sequence: TGTGCCAGTAGTATTTGGGGGCGTTCCACTAACTATGGCTACACCTTC. The variable domain in full, with the rest retrieved from reference TRBV19 and TRBJ1-2, is DGGITQSPKYLFRKEGQNVTLSCEQNLNHDAMYWYRQDPGQGLRLIYYSQIVNDFQKGDIAEGYSVSREKKESFPLTVTSAQKNPTAFYLCASSIWGRSTNYGYTFGSGTRLTVV.

The chain links TRBV19 to TRBJ1-1; tentative D call: TRBD1 (6 bases). V gave up 2 bases and J gave up 6 bases, with 10 bases separating them. The CDR3 has 13 residues. Germline values: CDR1 LNHDA, CDR2 SQIVND (reference sequence). The CDR3 coding sequence is TGTGCCAGTAGTATAATACAGGGCTCTGAAGCTTTCTTT. Amino acid sequence: CASSIIQGSEAFF. The entire variable domain, with the rest obtained from reference TRBV19 and TRBJ1-1, is as follows: DGGITQSPKYLFRKEGQNVTLSCEQNLNHDAMYWYRQDPGQGLRLIYYSQIVNDFQKGDIAEGYSVSREKKESFPLTVTSAQKNPTAFYLCASSIIQGSEAFFGQGTRLTVV.

The gene calls are TRBV19 and TRBJ2-3, with D uncertain. This CDR3 is built from 16 residues. Germline CDR1 is LNHDA and CDR2 is SQIVND (reference sequence). Trimming stripped 1 base from V and 3 bases from J, with 14 bases between. CDR3 region: CASSIARTLGTDTQYF. The CDR3 DNA sequence: TGTGCCAGTAGTATAGCTCGGACGCTGGGGACAGATACGCAGTATTTT. Based on the CDR3 plus reference TRBV19 and TRBJ2-3, the full variable domain is DGGITQSPKYLFRKEGQNVTLSCEQNLNHDAMYWYRQDPGQGLRLIYYSQIVNDFQKGDIAEGYSVSREKKESFPLTVTSAQKNPTAFYLCASSIARTLGTDTQYFGPGTRLTVL.

The chain joins TRBV11-2 to TRBJ1-1, with 7 bases that match TRBD1. The length of the CDR3 is 15 residues. J was trimmed by 1 base and V by 2 bases; bases with no gene match: 4. Per the germline V gene, CDR1 is SGHAT and CDR2 is FQNNGV. This CDR3 reads CASSLTGTANTEAFF. In nucleotides, the CDR3 is TGTGCCAGCAGCTTAACCGGGACAGCGAACACTGAAGCTTTCTTT. Full variable domain (outside the CDR3, taken from reference TRBV11-2 and TRBJ1-1): EAGVAQSPRYKIIEKRQSVAFWCNPISGHATLYWYQQILGQGPKLLIQFQNNGVVDDSQLPKDRFSAERLKGVDSTLKIQPAKLEDSAVYLCASSLTGTANTEAFFGQGTRLTVV.

This rearrangement joins TRBV2 to TRBJ1-2; TRBD1 aligns across 7 bases. CDR1 and CDR2 (germline): SNHLY, FYNNEI. The CDR3 spans 16 residues. The V and J ends lost 6 bases and 2 bases, in that order; junction bases with no gene match: 12. The CDR3 region is CASSPGGTVTNYGYTF. The CDR3 bases are TGTGCCAGCAGCCCAGGGGGGACGGTAACCAACTATGGCTACACCTTC.

The count of this clone is one. The V gene is TRBV5-1, the J gene TRBJ2-2, with 7 bases that match TRBD1. The CDR3 is made up of 14 amino acids. Germline assignment: CDR1 SGHRS and CDR2 YFSETQ. With V trimmed by 2 bases and J by 6 bases, 4 bases remained unmatched. CDR3 DNA: TGCGCCAGCAGCTTTAAAGGGGGCCCCGGGGAGCTGTTTTTT. This gives the protein CASSFKGGPGELFF.

The chain is built from TRBV28 and TRBJ2-1; TRBD1 is a possible D gene (5 bases). Trimming removed 3 bases at V and 5 bases at J, with 14 bases between. Per the germline V gene, CDR1 is MDHEN and CDR2 is SYDVKM. This CDR3 region has 15 residues. The CDR3 sequence is CASSLITGYNNEQFF. DNA of the CDR3: TGTGCCAGCAGTTTGATCACAGGCTACAACAATGAGCAGTTCTTC.

This chain uses TRBV5-5 with TRBJ2-5, with unresolved D. The end of the DNA aligns better with TRBJ2-7, so the J call may be wrong. The germline V gene has CDR1 SGHKS and CDR2 YYEKEE (reference sequence). The CDR3 totals 15 residues. The CDR3 nucleotides read TGTGCCAGCAGCTTTAACACCTACAGCTCCTACGAGCAGTACTTC. It yields the protein CASSFNTYSSYEQYF.

V gene TRBV5-4 combines with J gene TRBJ1-3, with D hard to call. The V gene lost 0 bases and the J gene lost 0 bases, with 10 bases spanning the gap. The CDR3 runs 16 residues. From germline, CDR1 is SGHNT and CDR2 YYREEE (reference sequence). The CDR3 sequence: CASSLGVKTSGNTIYF. DNA for the CDR3: TGTGCCAGCAGCTTGGGGGTCAAAACCTCTGGAAACACCATATATTTT.

The rearrangement joins TRBV5-8 to TRBJ2-2; D is undetermined. Trimming removed 0 bases from V and 4 bases from J, with 7 bases in between. Germline V gene lookup returns CDR1 SGHTS and CDR2 YDEGEE. This CDR3 has 14 amino acids. CDR3: CASSLGVVTGELFF. The CDR3 DNA sequence: TGTGCCAGCAGCTTGGGTGTCGTCACCGGGGAGCTGTTTTTT.

This clone was seen a few times. This chain connects TRBV7-3 to TRBJ1-2; D remains ambiguous. CDR3 length equals 12 residues. Per germline, CDR1 SGHTA and CDR2 FQGTGA. Between the trimmed V and J ends, which lost 4 bases and 9 bases, there was a span of 12 bases. CDR3 nucleotides: TGTGCCAGCAGCTCCTCGAGGGAGCGCTACACCTTC. This sequence encodes CASSSSRERYTF.

The chain combines TRBV7-8 with TRBJ2-5; 7 nucleotides agree with TRBD1. After removal of 6 bases from V and 3 bases from J, the junction contained 10 bases not matched to a gene. The CDR3 is made up of 15 amino acids. Germline assignment: CDR1 SGHVS and CDR2 FQNEAQ. As DNA, the CDR3 is TGTGCCAGCAGTTTTCGAACCACAGGGGAAGAGACCCAGTACTTC. Protein product: CASSFRTTGEETQYF.

This clone was observed a single time. The chain recombines TRBV11-1 with TRBJ2-1, with D possibly TRBD1 on 5 matching bases. The V end lost 5 bases, the J end lost 4 bases, and 15 bases lay between the germline ends. The CDR3 contains 15 residues. Germline-derived CDR1 and CDR2 are SGHAT and FQDESV (reference sequence). CDR3 sequence: CASSAAWGGYNEQFF. In DNA form, the CDR3 reads TGTGCCAGCAGCGCTGCGTGGGGCGGATACAATGAGCAGTTCTTC.

This sequence joins TRBV6-6 and TRBJ1-2; D remains unclear. The V and J ends lost 2 bases and 1 base respectively, with 11 bases between them. Germline-derived CDR1 and CDR2 are MNHNY and SVGAGI (reference sequence). The CDR3 runs to 15 residues. The CDR3 loop reads CASSYGGRLNYGYTF. CDR3 nucleotides: TGTGCCAGCAGTTACGGAGGCAGACTTAACTATGGCTACACCTTC.

The gene calls are TRBV28 and TRBJ2-7, with unresolved D. Trimming removed 5 bases from V and 10 bases from J, with 15 bases in between. The CDR3 consists of 12 residues. The V gene's germline CDR1 is MDHEN and CDR2 SYDVKM. CDR3 amino acids: CASSQATLGQYF. The CDR3 bases are TGTGCCAGCAGTCAAGCTACACTTGGTCAGTACTTC.

A single count supports this clone. This chain joins TRBV15 and TRBJ2-6, with TRBD1 matching 8 bases. Germline V gene data show CDR1 as LNHNV and CDR2 as YYDKDF (reference sequence). V shed 1 base and J 0 bases; nucleotides not matched to a gene: 8. The CDR3 runs to 19 residues. CDR3: CATSRAPGQAFSGANVLTF. CDR3 nucleotides: TGTGCCACCAGCAGAGCACCGGGACAGGCCTTCTCTGGGGCCAACGTCCTGACTTTC. The full variable domain, rest sourced from reference TRBV15 and TRBJ2-6, is DAMVIQNPRYQVTQFGKPVTLSCSQTLNHNVMYWYQQKSSQAPKLLFHYYDKDFNNEADTPDNFQSRRPNTSFCFLDIRSPGLGDTAMYLCATSRAPGQAFSGANVLTFGAGSRLTVL.

The V call is TRBV9, the J call TRBJ2-3, with TRBD2 matching 7 bases. Germline trimming cut 3 bases from V and 6 bases from J; bases unmatched to any gene: 10. The CDR3 runs 15 residues. Looked up from germline, CDR1 is SGDLS and CDR2 is YYNGEE. The CDR3 coding sequence is TGTGCCAGCAGCGGGGCGGGAGTTGGGTGGGATACGCAGTATTTT. Protein product: CASSGAGVGWDTQYF.